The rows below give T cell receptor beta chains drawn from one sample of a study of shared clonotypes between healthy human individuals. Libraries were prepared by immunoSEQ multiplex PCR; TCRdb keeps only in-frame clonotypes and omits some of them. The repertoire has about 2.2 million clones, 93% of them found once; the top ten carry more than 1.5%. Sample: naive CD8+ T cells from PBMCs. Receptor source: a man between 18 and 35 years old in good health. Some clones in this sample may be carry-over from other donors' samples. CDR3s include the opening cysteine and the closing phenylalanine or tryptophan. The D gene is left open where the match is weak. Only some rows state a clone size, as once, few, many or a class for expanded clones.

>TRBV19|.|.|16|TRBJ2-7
CASSIPSGVRRYEQYF
TGTGCCAGTAGTATACCATCGGGAGTCAGGAGGTACGAGCAGTACTTC
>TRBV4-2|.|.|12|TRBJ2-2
CASSTGFGELFF
TGTGCCAGCAGCACTGGATTCGGGGAGCTGTTTTTT
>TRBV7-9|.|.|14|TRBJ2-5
CASSLGTELETQYF
TGTGCCAGCAGCCTCGGGACGGAACTAGAGACCCAGTACTTC
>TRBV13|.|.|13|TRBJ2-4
CASSLPGENIQYF
TGTGCCAGCAGCCTCCCGGGGGAAAACATTCAGTACTTC
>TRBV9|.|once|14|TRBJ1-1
CASSPRGSNTEAFF
TGTGCCAGCAGCCCCAGAGGGAGTAACACTGAAGCTTTCTTT
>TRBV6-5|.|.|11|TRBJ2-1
CASSYVDEQFF
TGTGCCAGCAGTTACGTCGATGAGCAGTTCTTC
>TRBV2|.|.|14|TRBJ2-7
CASSTTTASYEQYF
TGTGCCAGCAGCACGACGACAGCGTCCTACGAGCAGTACTTC
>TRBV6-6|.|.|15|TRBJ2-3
CASSYLTGFTDTQYF
TGTGCCAGCAGTTACTTGACAGGCTTCACAGATACGCAGTATTTT
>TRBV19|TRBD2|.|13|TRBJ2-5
CASSIVAGETQYF
TGTGCCAGTAGTATAGTAGCGGGAGAGACCCAGTACTTC
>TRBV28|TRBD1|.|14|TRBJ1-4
CASRDTGGVEKLFF
TGTGCCAGCAGGGACACAGGGGGCGTTGAAAAACTGTTTTTT
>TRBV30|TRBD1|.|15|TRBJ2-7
CAWSGVQGALYEQYF
TGTGCCTGGAGTGGTGTACAGGGGGCTCTTTACGAGCAGTACTTC
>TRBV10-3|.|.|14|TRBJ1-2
CAISEWGGSYGYTF
TGTGCCATCAGTGAGTGGGGAGGCAGCTATGGCTACACCTTC
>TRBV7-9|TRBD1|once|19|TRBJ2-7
CASVDGTGEVFGFPYEQYF
TGTGCCAGCGTGGATGGGACAGGGGAAGTGTTTGGGTTCCCCTACGAGCAGTACTTC
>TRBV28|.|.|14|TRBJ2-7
CASSSTFTGREQYF
TGTGCCAGCAGTTCCACCTTCACAGGGCGCGAGCAGTACTTC
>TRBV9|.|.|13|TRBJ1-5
CASSDGGNQPQHF
TGTGCCAGCAGCGACGGGGGGAATCAGCCCCAGCATTTT
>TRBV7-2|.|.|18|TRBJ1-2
CASGLDDLRDRGHYGYTF
TGTGCCAGCGGCTTAGACGACCTCAGGGACCGGGGCCACTATGGCTACACCTTC
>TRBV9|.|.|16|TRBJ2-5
CASSPPVMGGEETQYF
TGTGCCAGCAGCCCACCCGTCATGGGGGGCGAAGAGACCCAGTACTTC
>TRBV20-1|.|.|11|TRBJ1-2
CSAWEIGGYTF
TGCAGTGCTTGGGAGATCGGGGGCTACACCTTC
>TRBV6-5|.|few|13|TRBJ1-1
CASSPGANTEAFF
TGTGCCAGCAGTCCAGGGGCTAACACTGAAGCTTTCTTT
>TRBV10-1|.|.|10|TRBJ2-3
CASTPDTQYF
TGCGCCAGCACCCCCGATACGCAGTATTTT
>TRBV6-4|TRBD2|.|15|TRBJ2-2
CASSFTGGSSGELFF
TGTGCCAGCAGTTTTACGGGAGGATCTTCCGGGGAGCTGTTTTTT
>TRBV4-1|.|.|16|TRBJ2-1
CASSQFAFSSYNEQFF
TGCGCCAGCAGCCAGTTCGCCTTTAGCTCCTACAATGAGCAGTTCTTC
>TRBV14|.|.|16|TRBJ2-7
CASSQSKTTSSYEQYF
TGTGCCAGCAGCCAATCCAAGACAACATCCTCCTACGAGCAGTACTTC
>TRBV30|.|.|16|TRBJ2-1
CAWRDWGPIPYNEQFF
TGTGCCTGGAGGGACTGGGGCCCTATTCCCTACAATGAGCAGTTCTTC
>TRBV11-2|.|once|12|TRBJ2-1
CASSLMSPEQFF
TGTGCCAGCAGCCTGATGTCACCTGAGCAGTTCTTC
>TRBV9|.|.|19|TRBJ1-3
CASSPVMTGALGSGNTIYF
TGTGCCAGCAGCCCTGTGATGACAGGTGCCCTCGGCTCTGGAAACACCATATATTTT
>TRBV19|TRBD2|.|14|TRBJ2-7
CASSSLAGTYEQYF
TGTGCCAGTAGTAGTCTAGCGGGGACCTACGAGCAGTACTTC
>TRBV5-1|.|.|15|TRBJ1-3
CASSPRAGGGNTIYF
TGCGCCAGCAGCCCCAGGGCAGGAGGGGGAAACACCATATATTTT
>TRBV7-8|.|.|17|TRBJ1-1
CASSPAPLRVMNTEAFF
TGTGCCAGCAGCCCAGCACCCCTCAGGGTCATGAACACTGAAGCTTTCTTT
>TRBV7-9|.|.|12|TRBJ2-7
CASSLRPTEQYF
TGTGCCAGCAGCTTACGACCCACCGAGCAGTACTTC
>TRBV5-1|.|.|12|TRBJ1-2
CASSPQGYGYTF
TGCGCCAGCAGCCCCCAGGGCTATGGCTACACCTTC
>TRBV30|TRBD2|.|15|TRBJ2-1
CAWSPTAGGYNEQFF
TGTGCCTGGAGTCCCACGGCGGGAGGCTACAATGAGCAGTTCTTC
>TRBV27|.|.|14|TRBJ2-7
CASKLLAADYEQYF
TGTGCCAGCAAGTTACTAGCAGCAGATTACGAGCAGTACTTC
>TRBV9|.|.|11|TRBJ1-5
CAGVNNQPQHF
TGTGCCGGGGTAAATAATCAGCCCCAGCATTTT
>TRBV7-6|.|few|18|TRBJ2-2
CASSLVAAGLIFTGELFF
TGTGCCAGCAGCTTAGTGGCGGCAGGGCTGATCTTTACCGGGGAGCTGTTTTTT
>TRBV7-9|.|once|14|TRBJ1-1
CASSLLSVPTEAFF
TGTGCCAGCAGCTTACTTTCGGTTCCCACTGAAGCTTTCTTT
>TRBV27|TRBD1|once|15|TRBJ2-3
CASGPLTGGSDTQYF
TGTGCCAGCGGGCCCCTGACAGGGGGCTCGGATACGCAGTATTTT
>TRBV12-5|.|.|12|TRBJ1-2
CASGFYGGGYTF
TGTGCTAGTGGTTTTTACGGGGGCGGCTACACCTTC
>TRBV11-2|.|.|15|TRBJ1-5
CASSPGVGYSQPQHF
TGTGCCAGCAGCCCAGGGGTGGGGTATTCTCAGCCCCAGCATTTT
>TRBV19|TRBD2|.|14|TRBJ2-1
CASSIGGLANEQFF
TGTGCCAGTAGTATAGGTGGACTAGCGAATGAGCAGTTCTTC
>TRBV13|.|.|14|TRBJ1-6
CASSLGRMNSPLHF
TGTGCCAGCAGCTTAGGCCGAATGAATTCACCCCTCCACTTT
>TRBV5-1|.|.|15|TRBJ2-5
CASSSGTPTQETQYF
TGCGCCAGCAGTTCCGGGACACCAACTCAAGAGACCCAGTACTTC
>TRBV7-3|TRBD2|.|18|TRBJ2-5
CASSRAPGIAGDLETQYF
TGTGCCAGCAGCCGAGCCCCCGGCATAGCGGGAGATTTGGAGACCCAGTACTTC
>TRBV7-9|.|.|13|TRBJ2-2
CASSFAGAGELFF
TGTGCCAGCAGCTTTGCCGGGGCCGGGGAGCTGTTTTTT
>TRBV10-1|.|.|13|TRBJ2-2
CASSEARAGELFF
TGCGCCAGCAGTGAGGCTCGAGCCGGGGAGCTGTTTTTT
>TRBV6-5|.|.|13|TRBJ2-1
CASSSGTALEQFF
TGTGCCAGCAGTTCCGGGACGGCCCTCGAGCAGTTCTTC
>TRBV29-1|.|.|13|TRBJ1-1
CSLWAGSNTEAFF
TGCAGCTTGTGGGCAGGGTCGAACACTGAAGCTTTCTTT
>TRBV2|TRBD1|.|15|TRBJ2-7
CASRTRGTVSYEQYF
TGTGCCAGCAGGACCAGGGGGACGGTCTCCTACGAGCAGTACTTC
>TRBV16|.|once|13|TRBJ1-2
CASSLTTWNGYTF
TGTGCCAGCAGCCTCACGACCTGGAATGGCTACACCTTC